These 29 T cell receptor beta chains share one sample of origin, sequenced in a study of T-cell memory formation after mild COVID-19. Using its own MiXCR run on the 5' RACE reads, TCRdb lists one record per CDR3 protein. Here the sample spans 550,000 to 600,000 distinct CDR3 sequences, 15% to 20% being singletons. Sequencing was carried out using PBMCs or a T cell subset sorted from them (not recorded which). These receptors originate from an adult woman who had mild COVID-19 (a few samples of this study predate the infection). Cell type and time point are not known.

This clonotype was found a few times. This chain connects TRBV21-1 to TRBJ1-1; the table's D call, TRBD1, was not checked against the DNA. TRBV21-1 is an annotated pseudogene. The CDR3 spans 14 residues. As DNA, the CDR3 is TGTGCCAGCAGCTCACCCCCCCTGAGGTTGGAAGCTTTCTTT. Translating it yields CASSSPPLRLEAFF.

The chain is built from TRBV2 and TRBJ2-4, with no clear D. V was clipped by 7 bases and J by 0 bases, with 7 bases between them. This CDR3 is 13 amino acids long. Germline V gene lookup returns CDR1 SNHLY and CDR2 FYNNEI. CDR3 region: CASNTAAKNIQYF. For the CDR3, the DNA is TGTGCCAGCAACACAGCAGCCAAAAACATTCAGTACTTC. The full variable domain, its missing parts supplied by reference TRBV2 and TRBJ2-4, is EPEVTQTPSHQVTQMGQEVILRCVPISNHLYFYWYRQILGQKVEFLVSFYNNEISEKSEIFDDQFSVERPDGSNFTLKIRSTKLEDSAMYFCASNTAAKNIQYFGAGTRLSVL.

V gene TRBV29-1 combines with J gene TRBJ1-1; possible D gene TRBD1, 5 bases. V was trimmed by 2 bases and J by 5 bases, leaving 12 bases between them. The CDR3 spans 13 residues. Germline V gene sequence: CDR1 SQVTM, CDR2 ANQGSEA. CDR3 sequence (DNA): TGCAGCGTTGAACAGGGCGTTCGTACTGAAGCTTTCTTT. The encoded protein is CSVEQGVRTEAFF.

The rearrangement joins TRBV13 to TRBJ2-1, with 14 positions matching TRBD2. The CDR3 loop spans 21 amino acids. CDR1 and CDR2 (germline): PRHDT, FYEKMQ (reference sequence). J gave up 1 base and V 4 bases, and 15 bases lay outside the gene matches. CDR3 coding DNA: TGTGCCAGCAGCTCGACGAAGACTAGCGGGAGGGCCGAGTGGTCCTACAATGAGCAGTTCTTC. This codes for CASSSTKTSGRAEWSYNEQFF.

This clonotype has only a few counts. The chain carries TRBV20-1 and TRBJ1-6, with 7 bases fitting TRBD1. This CDR3 is 13 amino acids long. Trimming cost V 2 bases and J 10 bases; bases outside gene matches: 5. CDR1 DFQATT and CDR2 SNEGSKA come from the germline V gene (reference sequence). CDR3 sequence reads: CSARPGQRSPLHF. CDR3 sequence (DNA): TGCAGTGCTAGACCGGGACAGCGATCACCCCTCCACTTT.

This clonotype came up a few times. This chain links TRBV11-2 with TRBJ1-2, with D possibly TRBD1 on 6 matching bases. Per germline, CDR1 SGHAT and CDR2 FQNNGV. V gave up 5 bases and J gave up 0 bases, with 13 bases separating them. CDR3 length: 15 residues. CDR3 nucleotides: TGTGCCAGCAGCCAAGGGGGGGAGTCTAACTATGGCTACACCTTC. Encoded protein: CASSQGGESNYGYTF.

The CDR3 here is CASSPGTSGGQYQETQYF. In DNA form, the CDR3 reads TGTGCCAGCAGCCCCGGGACTAGCGGGGGCCAGTACCAAGAGACCCAGTACTTC. This sequence joins TRBV5-5 and TRBJ2-5; 14 bases align to TRBD2. The CDR3 spans 18 residues. Germline V CDR1 and CDR2: SGHKS, YYEKEE (reference sequence). V lost 4 bases and J lost 0; bases outside the gene matches: 8.

The chain recombines TRBV9 with TRBJ2-5; TRBD1 matches at 7 bases. The length of the CDR3 is 16 residues. The V gene's germline CDR1 is SGDLS and CDR2 YYNGEE. Losses at the gene ends were 0 bases for V and 5 bases for J; bases not matched to a gene: 10. CDR3 nucleotide sequence: TGTGCCAGCAGCGTAGGAGAAGGGGGCGGTTATGAGACCCAGTACTTC. It encodes CASSVGEGGGYETQYF.

CDR3 residues: CSVENSLTDTQYF. CDR3 bases: TGCAGCGTTGAAAACAGTCTCACAGATACGCAGTATTTT. The V and J genes are TRBV29-1 and TRBJ2-3; D ambiguous. V was trimmed by 2 bases and J by 2 bases, leaving 8 bases between them. CDR3 size: 13 residues. CDR1 SQVTM and CDR2 ANQGSEA come from the germline V gene.

The J gene is TRBJ2-3, the V gene TRBV9; no firm D call. From germline, CDR1 is SGDLS and CDR2 YYNGEE. The germline V and J ends were trimmed by 3 bases and 4 bases, with 18 bases remaining between them. This CDR3 is built from 16 residues. CDR3 sequence: CASSAPDGTMADTQYF. As DNA, the CDR3 is TGTGCCAGCAGCGCCCCGGACGGCACAATGGCAGATACGCAGTATTTT. Looking up the rest from reference TRBV9 and TRBJ2-3 gives the full variable domain: DSGVTQTPKHLITATGQRVTLRCSPRSGDLSVYWYQQSLDQGLQFLIQYYNGEERAKGNILERFSAQQFPDLHSELNLSSLELGDSALYFCASSAPDGTMADTQYFGPGTRLTVL.

This clonotype was detected only a few times. The chain has TRBV27 and TRBJ2-7, with D possibly being TRBD1 (6 bases). Germline-derived CDR1 and CDR2 are MNHEY and SMNVEV (reference sequence). This CDR3 region has 14 residues. With 6 bases removed from V and 1 base from J, the gap between germline ends came to 13 bases. This CDR3 reads CASSHGTTSYEQYF. CDR3 DNA sequence: TGTGCCAGCAGCCATGGGACAACGTCCTACGAGCAGTACTTC.

The chain employs TRBV30 and TRBJ2-2, with D perhaps matching TRBD2 (6 bases). V lost 2 bases and J lost 1, with 11 bases in between. The CDR3 contains 15 residues. The germline CDR1 and CDR2 sequences are GTSNPN and SVGIG (reference sequence). The CDR3 bases are TGTGCCTGGAGTCCTGGAGGGGTGAACACCGGGGAGCTGTTTTTT. This encodes CAWSPGGVNTGELFF.

V usage is TRBV30 and J usage is TRBJ1-6; tentatively, D is TRBD1 (5 bases). The CDR3 loop spans 14 amino acids. Germline V gene data show CDR1 as GTSNPN and CDR2 as SVGIG (reference sequence). The V and J ends lost 0 bases and 10 bases respectively, with 13 bases between them. In nucleotides, the CDR3 is TGTGCCTGGAGTGTTGGGCAGGGTAACTCACCCCTCCACTTT. This encodes CAWSVGQGNSPLHF.

The chain employs TRBV18 and TRBJ2-7, with 13 nucleotides matching TRBD2. In germline, CDR1 is KGHSH, CDR2 LQKENI. This CDR3 contains 14 residues. The junction had 3 bases not matched to a gene; V was cut back by 4 bases and J by 6 bases. The DNA of the CDR3 is TGTGCCAGCTCACGGACTAGCGGGAGCCCCGAGCAGTACTTC. It codes for CASSRTSGSPEQYF.

The chain joins TRBV24-1 to TRBJ2-7, with D unresolved. The V end was cut by 2 bases, the J end by 7 bases, with 5 bases between. CDR3 length equals 11 residues. Germline loops: CDR1 KGHDR, CDR2 SFDVKD. This CDR3 is CATSDWGEQYF. CDR3 DNA: TGTGCCACCAGTGATTGGGGAGAGCAGTACTTC.

V usage is TRBV5-4 and J usage is TRBJ2-7; D unclear. The germline V gene encodes CDR1 SGHNT and CDR2 YYREEE (reference sequence). The V gene lost 4 bases and the J gene lost 2 bases, with 13 bases spanning the gap. The CDR3 sequence is 14 residues long. CDR3 amino acids: CASSPSWTPYEQYF. The CDR3 DNA reads TGTGCCAGCAGCCCGTCGTGGACCCCCTACGAGCAGTACTTC.

This clonotype has a count of ten or more. The rearrangement uses TRBV12-3 or TRBV12-4 and TRBJ2-3; D perhaps matches TRBD1 (5 bases). The CDR3 contains 15 residues. Trimming took off 7 bases at V and 1 base at J, with 15 bases between the two ends. The CDR3, as DNA: TGTGCCAGCACCCCGGCCGGACAAGGCACAGATACGCAGTATTTT. Translating it yields CASTPAGQGTDTQYF.

This clonotype was counted between two and nine times. The CDR3 is CASTSGGGVYEQYF. CDR3 nucleotides: TGTGCCAGCACCTCAGGTGGAGGGGTCTACGAGCAGTACTTC. The J gene is TRBJ2-7, the V gene TRBV27, with a possible D match to TRBD2 (6 bases). V was trimmed by 7 bases and J by 3 bases, leaving 16 bases between them. The V gene's germline CDR1 is MNHEY and CDR2 SMNVEV (reference sequence). CDR3 length: 14 residues.

The chain uses TRBV7-9 and TRBJ2-1, with D unresolved. The CDR3 loop spans 13 amino acids. The germline gives CDR1 SEHNR, CDR2 FQNEAQ (reference sequence). V lost 3 bases, J lost 8 bases, and 11 bases lay in between. CDR3 DNA sequence: TGTGCCAGCAGCTTCCCGTCTCCCGATGAGCAGTTCTTC. It codes for CASSFPSPDEQFF.

This clonotype was detected a few times. The chain combines TRBV9 with TRBJ2-2; 10 nucleotides agree with TRBD1. The junction had 8 bases not matched to a gene; V was cut back by 5 bases and J by 7 bases. In germline, CDR1 is SGDLS, CDR2 YYNGEE. The CDR3 extends over 15 amino acids. The CDR3 loop is CASSPTGGSNGELFF. CDR3 DNA sequence: TGTGCCAGCAGTCCGACAGGGGGCTCGAACGGGGAGCTGTTTTTT.

This clonotype was seen at least ten times. This chain links TRBV9 with TRBJ1-3, with D hard to call. Trimming removed 0 bases from V and 3 bases from J, with 10 bases in between. The CDR3 is 15 residues long. Looked up from germline, CDR1 is SGDLS and CDR2 is YYNGEE. The DNA for the CDR3 is TGTGCCAGCAGCGTAGATTGGGAGCTTGGAAACACCATATATTTT. Encoded protein: CASSVDWELGNTIYF.

The chain uses TRBV6-5 and TRBJ2-7; no clear D gene. This CDR3 has 11 amino acids. V lost 2 bases, J lost 6 bases, and 5 bases lay in between. Germline V gene lookup returns CDR1 MNHEY and CDR2 SVGAGI. The CDR3 spells CASSYRLEQYF. The CDR3 region has the DNA TGTGCCAGCAGTTACCGCCTCGAGCAGTACTTC.

Turning to this clonotype: This clone may be a read error of a much larger clone one base away. The chain couples TRBV9 to TRBJ1-1, with 8 bases fitting TRBD1. The CDR3 covers 13 residues. V dropped 5 bases and J dropped 4; count of bases not matched to a gene: 4. From germline, CDR1 is SGDLS and CDR2 YYNGEE. The chain's CDR3 is CASRPTGGTEAFF. CDR3 sequence (DNA): TGTGCCAGCAGGCCCACAGGGGGCACTGAAGCTTTCTTT. The variable domain in full, completed from reference TRBV9 and TRBJ1-1, reads DSGVTQTPKHLITATGQRVTLRCSPRSGDLSVYWYQQSLDQGLQFLIQYYNGEERAKGNILERFSAQQFPDLHSELNLSSLELGDSALYFCASRPTGGTEAFFGQGTRLTVV.

The chain combines TRBV24-1 with TRBJ2-1, with 7 nucleotides matching TRBD2. The CDR3 runs 12 residues. Trimming removed 0 bases from V and 15 bases from J; junction bases left unmatched: 4. Germline CDR1 is KGHDR and CDR2 is SFDVKD. CDR3 nucleotide sequence: TGTGCCACCAGTGATTTGGAGCGGGGACGGTTCTTC. Its translation is CATSDLERGRFF.

The rearrangement joins TRBV7-2 to TRBJ2-1; a weak D match, TRBD2 (6 bases). Trimming took 5 bases from V and 9 from J, leaving 17 bases between them. The CDR3 totals 14 residues. Germline-derived CDR1 and CDR2 are SGHTA and FQGNSA. The CDR3: CASSPSRLDPEQFF. The CDR3 DNA follows: TGTGCCAGCAGCCCATCTCGACTAGACCCTGAGCAGTTCTTC.

This clonotype came up a few times. The chain has TRBV15 and TRBJ2-7, with 7 bases lining up with TRBD1. The length of the CDR3 is 15 residues. V was pared by 0 bases and J by 1 base, with 3 bases of the junction left unmatched. Germline CDR1 reads LNHNV; CDR2 reads YYDKDF (reference sequence). For the CDR3, the DNA is TGTGCCACCAGCAGAGAATTGACAGGGTCCTACGAGCAGTACTTC. It specifies CATSRELTGSYEQYF.

This clonotype has more than one count but fewer than ten. The rearrangement joins TRBV5-4 to TRBJ1-6; tentative D call: TRBD1 (6 bases). V lost 0 bases and J 8 bases, leaving 15 bases between the germline ends. Germline V gene sequence: CDR1 SGHNT, CDR2 YYREEE (reference sequence). The CDR3 covers 16 residues. This CDR3 reads CASSLVGAIRDSPLHF. CDR3 in DNA: TGTGCCAGCAGCTTGGTGGGGGCAATTAGAGATTCACCCCTCCACTTT.

This clonotype occurred a few times. The chain carries TRBV4-1 and TRBJ1-2; TRBD1 is a possible D gene (5 bases). From germline, CDR1 is MGHRA and CDR2 YSYEKL. V lost 4 bases and J lost 3, with 9 bases in between. The CDR3 is 13 residues long. CDR3 loop: CASSRGGDYGYTF. The CDR3, as DNA: TGCGCCAGCAGCCGGGGCGGGGACTATGGCTACACCTTC.

Concerning this clonotype itself: An end of the junction differs from the germline gene, which may be a read error. The V and J genes are TRBV3-1 and TRBJ1-5, with D perhaps TRBD1 (5 bases). The CDR3 has 16 amino acids. The germline CDR1 and CDR2 sequences are LGHDT and YNNKEL (reference sequence). CDR3 sequence reads: CASSQNGAVPGQRQHF. Written as DNA, the CDR3 is TGTGCCAGCAGCCAAAACGGGGCGGTTCCAGGTCAGCGCCAGCATTTT.